The clone carrying this T cell receptor beta chain was counted many times. Its target is unknown. This sample was included in a study of beta chain features in type 1 diabetes. The CDR3 has 14 amino acids. Per germline, CDR1 SGHAT and CDR2 FQNNGV. V shed 0 bases and J shed 3 bases, with 9 bases lying between them. Sequenced material consisted of expressed TCRB transcripts (all of the isolated RNA was reverse transcribed). Only in-frame clones appear in the TCRdb table, and some are missing; sequencing was by immunoSEQ multiplex PCR. The table shows about 220,000 clones, with roughly a tenth occurring only once. Findings and limits, study-wide: Patients with type 1 diabetes showed fewer VDJ junction insertions and more deletions. PCR might favor shorter templates, but any such skew would affect patients and controls equally.

Sequencing used central memory CD4+ T cells from blood. The TCR was taken from a young man in good health. The chain joins TRBV11-2 to TRBJ2-7; D uncertain. CDR3 region: CASSLDRSLYEQYF. CDR3 nucleotides: TGTGCCAGCAGCTTAGATCGGTCTCTCTACGAGCAGTACTTC.